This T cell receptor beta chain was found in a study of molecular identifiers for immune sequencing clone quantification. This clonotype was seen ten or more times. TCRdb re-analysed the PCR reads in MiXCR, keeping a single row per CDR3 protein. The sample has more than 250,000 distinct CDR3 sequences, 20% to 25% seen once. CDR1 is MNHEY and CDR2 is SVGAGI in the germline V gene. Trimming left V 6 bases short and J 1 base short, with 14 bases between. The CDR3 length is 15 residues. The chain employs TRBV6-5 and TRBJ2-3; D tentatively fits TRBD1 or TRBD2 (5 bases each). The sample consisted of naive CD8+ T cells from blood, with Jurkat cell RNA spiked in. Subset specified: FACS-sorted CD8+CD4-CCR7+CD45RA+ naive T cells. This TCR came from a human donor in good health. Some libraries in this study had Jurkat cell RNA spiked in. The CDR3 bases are TGTGCCAGCAGGCACCGGGACGGGGGCACAGATACGCAGTATTTT. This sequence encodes CASRHRDGGTDTQYF.